The 18 T cell receptor beta chains below all came from one sample that was sequenced in a study of cytomegalovirus exposure and HLA in healthy donors. Amplification used 60 Vbeta primers and 13 Jbeta primers. Sequencing used immunoSEQ multiplex PCR; TCRdb keeps in-frame clones, though not all of them. The sample yields 170,000 or so clones, roughly 90% seen once. The sample consisted of PBMCs. Source of these receptors: a woman aged 18-29 years in good health and CMV-seronegative.

The chain recombines TRBV5-1 with TRBJ2-3; the D gene is possibly TRBD1 (5 bases). The V end lost 4 bases, the J end lost 5 bases, and 11 bases lay between the germline ends. Germline lookup yields CDR1 SGHRS and CDR2 YFSETQ. This CDR3 is 13 amino acids long. The CDR3 protein is CASSPLTGDTQYF. The CDR3 region has the DNA TGCGCCAGCAGCCCGCTCACAGGAGATACGCAGTATTTT.

V is TRBV2 and J is TRBJ2-7; possible D gene TRBD1, 6 bases. The V gene's germline CDR1 is SNHLY and CDR2 FYNNEI. The CDR3 consists of 14 residues. The V gene lost 7 bases and the J gene lost 6 bases, with 19 bases spanning the gap. DNA of the CDR3: TGTGCCAGCAATGGGGGCGCGGAACTCCGCGAGCAGTACTTC. Amino acids: CASNGGAELREQYF.

The rearrangement links TRBV10-1 to TRBJ2-1, with 10 bases matching TRBD2. Germline V gene data show CDR1 as WNHNN and CDR2 as SYGVQD (reference sequence). After removal of 7 bases from V and 8 bases from J, the junction contained 8 bases not matched to a gene. This CDR3 has 14 residues. CDR3 amino acids: CASTTLAGWDEQFF. DNA of the CDR3: TGCGCCAGCACCACACTAGCGGGGTGGGATGAGCAGTTCTTC.

The V gene is TRBV2, the J gene TRBJ2-3, with TRBD2 matching over 7 bases. Germline CDR1 is SNHLY and CDR2 is FYNNEI. The CDR3 loop spans 16 amino acids. V trimming: 6 bases; J trimming: 3 bases; junction bases outside the gene matches: 12. The CDR3 spells CASSVWTGEGTDTQYF. In nucleotides, the CDR3 is TGTGCCAGCAGCGTCTGGACTGGGGAGGGGACAGATACGCAGTATTTT.

This clone was observed once. J is TRBJ2-7 and V is TRBV2, with 7 bases fitting TRBD1. Germline CDR1 is SNHLY and CDR2 is FYNNEI. J was trimmed by 1 base and V by 9 bases; bases with no gene match: 6. There are 13 residues in the CDR3. CDR3 in amino acids: CASRRDRSYEQYF. The CDR3 coding sequence is TGTGCCAGTAGAAGGGACAGATCCTACGAGCAGTACTTC.

About this clone itself: One end of the junction fails to match germline, which may point to a read error. Other DNA sequences of this sample code for an identical CDR3. V usage is TRBV11-2 and J usage is TRBJ1-1, with unresolved D. This CDR3 is 13 amino acids long. Germline values: CDR1 SGHAT, CDR2 FQNNGV. DNA for the CDR3: TGCGCCAGCAGCTGGGAGATGAACACTGAAGCTTTCTTT. Translation gives CASSWEMNTEAFF.

CDR3 nucleotide sequence: TGCAGCGCGTCCGGGGGGGACACCTACGAGCAGTACTTC. Protein sequence: CSASGGDTYEQYF. This chain connects TRBV29-1 to TRBJ2-7; 8 bases are shared with TRBD2. Germline V gives CDR1 SQVTM, CDR2 ANQGSEA. The J segment lost 2 bases and the V segment lost 7 bases, leaving 7 bases of the junction unmatched. The CDR3 runs to 13 residues.

The chain uses TRBV11-2 and TRBJ1-1; D perhaps matches TRBD1 (6 bases). V was clipped by 1 base and J by 2 bases, with 17 bases between them. The CDR3 covers 17 residues. Germline CDR1 reads SGHAT; CDR2 reads FQNNGV. The CDR3, as DNA: TGTGCCAGCAGCTTAGCTCCTCTCGGGGGGCCAAACACTGAAGCTTTCTTT. Translation gives CASSLAPLGGPNTEAFF.

The V and J genes are TRBV6-1 and TRBJ1-1; D might be TRBD1 (5 bases). This CDR3 spans 13 amino acids. CDR1 is MNHNS, CDR2 SASEGT, per germline. Trimming shortened V by 4 bases and J by 1 base, and 7 bases separated the two germline ends. In DNA, the CDR3 is TGTGCCAGCAGTGCAGACAGGAACACTGAAGCTTTCTTT. As protein: CASSADRNTEAFF.

V usage is TRBV18 and J usage is TRBJ2-7; 8 bases fit TRBD1. The V segment lost 6 bases and the J segment 4 bases; nucleotides outside the gene matches: 11. CDR1 is KGHSH, CDR2 LQKENI, per germline. This CDR3 is 15 amino acids long. The CDR3: CASSRDRQEFYEQYF. DNA for the CDR3: TGTGCCAGCTCTAGGGACAGGCAGGAATTTTACGAGCAGTACTTC.

This chain uses TRBV14 with TRBJ2-2; D might be TRBD2 (7 bases). V was trimmed by 1 base and J by 7 bases, leaving 16 bases between them. Germline loops: CDR1 SGHDN, CDR2 FVKESK. The CDR3 sequence is 16 residues long. The CDR3 loop is CASSQVWGGRIGELFF. The CDR3 region has the DNA TGTGCCAGCAGCCAAGTGTGGGGGGGGCGAATCGGGGAGCTGTTTTTT.

The chain is built from TRBV6-1 and TRBJ2-5; 9 bases are shared with TRBD2. Germline V gives CDR1 MNHNS, CDR2 SASEGT. CDR3 length equals 17 residues. Trimming removed 0 bases from V and 4 bases from J; junction bases left unmatched: 9. Here the CDR3 DNA reads TGTGCCAGCAGTGAAGCGCGCGGGGGGGCGGGGAGAGAGACCCAGTACTTC. Amino acid sequence: CASSEARGGAGRETQYF.

This clone was picked up a small number of times. The chain recombines TRBV28 with TRBJ2-7, with D possibly being TRBD2 (7 bases). Germline CDR1 MDHEN, CDR2 SYDVKM. With 6 bases removed from V and 5 bases from J, the gap between germline ends came to 17 bases. The CDR3 loop spans 14 amino acids. For the CDR3, the DNA is TGTGCCAGCAGGCCGGGGGGCGCCCTCAACGAGCAGTACTTC. Translating gives CASRPGGALNEQYF.

The chain links TRBV27 to TRBJ2-7; the match to TRBD1 covers 7 bases. The CDR3 sequence is 15 residues long. Germline V gives CDR1 MNHEY, CDR2 SMNVEV (reference sequence). The J segment lost 3 bases and the V segment lost 7 bases, leaving 12 bases of the junction unmatched. CDR3 nucleotides: TGTGCCAGCAAAATCCGGGACAGTCCTTTCTACGAGCAGTACTTC. It yields the protein CASKIRDSPFYEQYF.

This clone was recorded once. The gene calls are TRBV7-9 and TRBJ2-7; TRBD1 matches at 8 bases. This CDR3 is built from 15 residues. The V and J ends lost 4 bases and 2 bases, in that order; junction bases with no gene match: 7. Per germline, CDR1 SEHNR and CDR2 FQNEAQ (reference sequence). CDR3 nucleotides: TGTGCCAGCAGCTCGACAGGGGATCGGGCCTACGAGCAGTACTTC. Amino acid sequence: CASSSTGDRAYEQYF.

This chain connects TRBV4-2 to TRBJ1-1; no clear D. CDR1 LGHNA and CDR2 YNFKEQ come from the germline V gene. The CDR3 sequence is 12 residues long. V lost 5 bases and J lost 1, with 5 bases in between. The CDR3 DNA follows: TGTGCCAGCAGCTCCTCGAACACTGAAGCTTTCTTT. Encoded protein: CASSSSNTEAFF.

J is TRBJ2-5 and V is TRBV5-6, with D maybe TRBD1 (6 bases). In germline, CDR1 is SGHDT, CDR2 YYEEEE. The CDR3 runs 14 residues. With 0 bases removed from V and 3 bases from J, the gap between germline ends came to 9 bases. Written as DNA, the CDR3 is TGTGCCAGCAGCTTGGCCGCAGGGGAAGAGACCCAGTACTTC. This sequence encodes CASSLAAGEETQYF. Based on the CDR3 plus reference TRBV5-6 and TRBJ2-5, the full variable domain is DAGVTQSPTHLIKTRGQQVTLRCSPKSGHDTVSWYQQALGQGPQFIFQYYEEEERQRGNFPDRFSGHQFPNYSSELNVNALLLGDSALYLCASSLAAGEETQYFGPGTRLLVL.

This CDR3 is CASSRDGGAETQYF. CDR3 nucleotide sequence: TGTGCCAGCAGTCGAGACGGGGGGGCGGAGACCCAGTACTTC. This sequence joins TRBV7-6 and TRBJ2-5; 8 nucleotides agree with TRBD2. Germline-derived CDR1 and CDR2 are SGHVS and FNYEAQ. The ends lost 6 bases at V and 5 bases at J; junction bases unmatched: 8. The CDR3 runs 14 residues.